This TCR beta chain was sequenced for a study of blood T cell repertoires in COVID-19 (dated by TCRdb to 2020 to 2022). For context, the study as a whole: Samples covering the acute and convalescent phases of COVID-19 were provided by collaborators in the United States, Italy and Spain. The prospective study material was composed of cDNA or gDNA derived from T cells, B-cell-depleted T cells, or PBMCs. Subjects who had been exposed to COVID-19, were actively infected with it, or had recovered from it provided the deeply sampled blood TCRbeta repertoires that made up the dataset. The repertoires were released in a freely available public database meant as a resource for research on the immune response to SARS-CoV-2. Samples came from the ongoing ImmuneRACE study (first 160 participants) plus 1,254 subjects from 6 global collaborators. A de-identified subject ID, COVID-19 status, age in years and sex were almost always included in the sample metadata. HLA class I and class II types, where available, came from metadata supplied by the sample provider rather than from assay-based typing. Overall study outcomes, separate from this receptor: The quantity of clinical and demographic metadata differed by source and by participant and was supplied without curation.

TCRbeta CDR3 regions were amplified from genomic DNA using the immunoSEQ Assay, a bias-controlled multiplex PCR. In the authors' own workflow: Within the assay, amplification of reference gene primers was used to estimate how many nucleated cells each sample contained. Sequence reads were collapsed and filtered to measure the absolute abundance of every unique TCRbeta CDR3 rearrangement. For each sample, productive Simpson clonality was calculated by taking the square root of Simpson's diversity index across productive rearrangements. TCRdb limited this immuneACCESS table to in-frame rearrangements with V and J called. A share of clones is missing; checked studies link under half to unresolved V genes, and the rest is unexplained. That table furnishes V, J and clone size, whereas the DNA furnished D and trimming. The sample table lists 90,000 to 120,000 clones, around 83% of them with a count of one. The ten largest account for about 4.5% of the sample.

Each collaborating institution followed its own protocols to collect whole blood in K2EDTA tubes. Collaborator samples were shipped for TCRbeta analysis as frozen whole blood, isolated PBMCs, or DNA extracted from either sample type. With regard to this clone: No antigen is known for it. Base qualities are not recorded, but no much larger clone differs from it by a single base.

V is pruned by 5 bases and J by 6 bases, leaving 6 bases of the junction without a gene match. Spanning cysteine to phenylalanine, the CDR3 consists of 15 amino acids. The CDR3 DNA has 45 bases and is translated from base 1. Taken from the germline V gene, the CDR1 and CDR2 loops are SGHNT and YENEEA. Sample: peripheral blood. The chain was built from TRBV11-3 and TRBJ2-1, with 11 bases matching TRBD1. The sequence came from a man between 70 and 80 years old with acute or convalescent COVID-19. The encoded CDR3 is CASSRAGQGVNEQFF. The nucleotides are TGTGCCAGCAGCCGGGCGGGACAGGGGGTCAATGAGCAGTTCTTC.